The present TCR beta chain was sequenced within a study of T-cell reconstitution after alpha-beta-depleted transplantation in children. Overall study findings and caveats: The main origin of T-cell counts and diversity one year after transplant was newly produced T cells. In patients about two months after transplant, alpha-beta T cells reportedly arose from several hundred expanded graft clones. Surviving recipient T cells and intrathymic progenitors accounted for some patients' high TCRbeta diversity at day 60.

There are a few counts of this clonotype. Antigen unknown. Preparation of the TCRbeta library involved a method that used unique molecular identifiers. One entry per CDR3 protein results from TCRdb running MiXCR on the PCR reads. The repertoire includes about 980,000 distinct CDR3 sequences, around 30% of them detected once, and roughly 28% sits in the top ten. V was pared by 6 bases and J by 6 bases, with 16 bases between. CDR3 length equals 13 residues. Germline V gene data show CDR1 as DFQATT and CDR2 as SNEGSKA (reference sequence). The TCR comes from a boy younger than two who had a stem cell transplant for SCID, so the T cells may come from the graft donor. The specimen comprised PBMCs, mostly from graft donor cells, sampled 360 days after TCRalphabeta/CD19-depleted stem cell transplant. The chain uses TRBV20-1 and TRBJ2-3; D not certain. CDR3 DNA: TGCAGTGCGACGCAGGCCCCAACGGATACGCAGTATTTT. Encoded protein: CSATQAPTDTQYF.